This TCR beta chain was profiled in a study of tumour-infiltrating T cells in Burkitt lymphoma. Overall study context: Repertoire clonality predicted overall and progression-free survival.

Germline assignment: CDR1 MDHEN and CDR2 SYDVKM. The CDR3 has 13 amino acids. V trimming: 3 bases; J trimming: 7 bases; junction bases outside the gene matches: 3. Only in-frame clones appear in the TCRdb table, and some are missing; sequencing was by immunoSEQ multiplex PCR. The data show 11,000 to 15,000 clones, 60% to 80% seen once. The chain employs TRBV28 and TRBJ1-1; TRBD1 agrees at 9 bases. Sample: tumor tissue. This sequence originates from a human donor with diffuse large B-cell lymphoma. The CDR3: CASSLDRGVEAFF. CDR3 in DNA: TGTGCCAGCAGTTTGGACAGGGGAGTTGAAGCTTTCTTT.